The 7 T cell receptor beta chains given below trace back to one sample, sequenced in a study of blood T cell repertoires in COVID-19. The assay was immunoSEQ multiplex PCR, and TCRdb's table has in-frame clones only and misses some. This table has 200,000 to 250,000 clones, roughly nine tenths appearing once. The sequencing input was peripheral blood. These TCRs come from a woman aged 50 to 60 with acute or convalescent COVID-19.

Only one count was recorded for this clone. V is TRBV27 and J is TRBJ1-2; 10 positions match TRBD1. The CDR3 loop spans 16 amino acids. From germline, CDR1 is MNHEY and CDR2 SMNVEV (reference sequence). J gave up 4 bases and V 5 bases, and 10 bases lay outside the gene matches. This CDR3 is CASSPWPGTGAYGYTF. CDR3 bases: TGTGCCAGCAGTCCCTGGCCCGGGACAGGGGCCTATGGCTACACCTTC.

The V call is TRBV10-1, the J call TRBJ2-7; 7 bases align to TRBD1. The germline V gene has CDR1 WNHNN and CDR2 SYGVQD (reference sequence). J gave up 6 bases and V 6 bases, and 11 bases lay outside the gene matches. The CDR3 consists of 14 residues. In DNA form, the CDR3 reads TGCGCCAGCAGGACAGGGCTCAGAGGTCGCGAGCAGTACTTC. Its translation is CASRTGLRGREQYF.

The V call is TRBV19, the J call TRBJ2-7, with 7 bases that match TRBD1. CDR3 length: 13 amino acids. CDR1 is LNHDA, CDR2 SQIVND, per germline (reference sequence). The V gene end was trimmed by 3 bases and the J gene end by 5 bases; junction bases not matched to a gene: 4. This CDR3 is CASSITQGDEQYF. CDR3 in DNA: TGTGCCAGTAGTATCACCCAGGGGGACGAGCAGTACTTC.

This chain joins TRBV9 and TRBJ1-1, with TRBD1 matching over 7 bases. Germline loops: CDR1 SGDLS, CDR2 YYNGEE. The CDR3 length is 16 residues. The junction had 9 bases not matched to a gene; V was cut back by 4 bases and J by 0 bases. CDR3 protein: CASSPLEGQLNTEAFF. CDR3 coding DNA: TGTGCCAGCAGCCCATTAGAGGGACAGTTGAACACTGAAGCTTTCTTT. Using reference TRBV9 and TRBJ1-1 for the parts outside the CDR3, the full variable domain is DSGVTQTPKHLITATGQRVTLRCSPRSGDLSVYWYQQSLDQGLQFLIQYYNGEERAKGNILERFSAQQFPDLHSELNLSSLELGDSALYFCASSPLEGQLNTEAFFGQGTRLTVV.

The rearrangement joins TRBV16 to TRBJ1-6, with D unclear. Germline lookup yields CDR1 KGHSY and CDR2 FQNENV. The CDR3 is 14 amino acids. Trimming removed 0 bases at V and 10 bases at J, with 10 bases between. The CDR3: CASSQSQANSPLHF. CDR3 in DNA: TGTGCCAGCAGCCAATCGCAGGCGAACTCACCCCTCCACTTT.

V gene TRBV6-5 combines with J gene TRBJ1-5; D is unresolved. Trimming pared 2 bases from V and 4 bases from J, leaving 6 bases between. Germline values: CDR1 MNHEY, CDR2 SVGAGI. The CDR3 runs to 13 residues. CDR3 residues: CASSYDGNQPQHF. DNA for the CDR3: TGTGCCAGCAGTTACGACGGGAATCAGCCCCAGCATTTT.

This chain connects TRBV7-8 to TRBJ1-1, with 12 bases identical to TRBD1. Germline V gene lookup returns CDR1 SGHVS and CDR2 FQNEAQ. Losses at the gene ends were 3 bases for V and 3 bases for J; bases not matched to a gene: 8. This CDR3 is built from 17 residues. CDR3 sequence reads: CASSFLGTGGVYTEAFF. The CDR3 bases are TGTGCCAGCAGCTTCCTCGGGACAGGGGGCGTGTACACTGAAGCTTTCTTT.